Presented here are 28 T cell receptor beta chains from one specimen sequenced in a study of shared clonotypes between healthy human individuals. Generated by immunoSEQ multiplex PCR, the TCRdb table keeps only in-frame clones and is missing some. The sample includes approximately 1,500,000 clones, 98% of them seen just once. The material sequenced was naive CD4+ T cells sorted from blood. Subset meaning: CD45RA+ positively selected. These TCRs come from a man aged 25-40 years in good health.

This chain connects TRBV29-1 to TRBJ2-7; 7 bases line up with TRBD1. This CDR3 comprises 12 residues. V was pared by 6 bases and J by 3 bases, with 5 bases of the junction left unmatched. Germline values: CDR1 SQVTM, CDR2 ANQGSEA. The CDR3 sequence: CSVRDSDYEQYF. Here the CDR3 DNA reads TGCAGCGTCCGGGACAGCGACTACGAGCAGTACTTC.

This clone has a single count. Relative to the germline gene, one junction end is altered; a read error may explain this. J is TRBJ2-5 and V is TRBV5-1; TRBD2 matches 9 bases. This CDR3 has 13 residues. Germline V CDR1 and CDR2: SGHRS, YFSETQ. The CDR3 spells CASSPRRLAVRHF. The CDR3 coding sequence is TGCGCCAGCAGCCCGAGGAGACTAGCGGTCCGTCACTTC. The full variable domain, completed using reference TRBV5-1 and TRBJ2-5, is KAGVTQTPRYLIKTRGQQVTLSCSPISGHRSVSWYQQTPGQGLQFLFEYFSETQRNKGNFPGRFSGRQFSNSRSEMNVSTLELGDSALYLCASSPRRLAVRHFGPGTRLLVL.

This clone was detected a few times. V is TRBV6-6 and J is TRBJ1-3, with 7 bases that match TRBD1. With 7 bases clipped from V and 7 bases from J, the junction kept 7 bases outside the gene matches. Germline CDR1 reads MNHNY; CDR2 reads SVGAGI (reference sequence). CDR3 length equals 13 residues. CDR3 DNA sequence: TGTGCCAGCACTCCCAGGGGGGAGAACACCATATATTTT. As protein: CASTPRGENTIYF.

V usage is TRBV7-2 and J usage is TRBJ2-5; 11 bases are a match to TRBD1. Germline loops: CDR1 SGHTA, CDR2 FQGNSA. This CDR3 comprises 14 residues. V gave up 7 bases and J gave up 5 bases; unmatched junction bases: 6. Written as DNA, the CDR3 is TGTGCCAGCACCAAGGACAGGGGGCTGGAGACCCAGTACTTC. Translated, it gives CASTKDRGLETQYF. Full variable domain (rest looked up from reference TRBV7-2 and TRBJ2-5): GAGVSQSPSNKVTEKGKDVELRCDPISGHTALYWYRQSLGQGLEFLIYFQGNSAPDKSGLPSDRFSAERTGGSVSTLTIQRTQQEDSAVYLCASTKDRGLETQYFGPGTRLLVL.

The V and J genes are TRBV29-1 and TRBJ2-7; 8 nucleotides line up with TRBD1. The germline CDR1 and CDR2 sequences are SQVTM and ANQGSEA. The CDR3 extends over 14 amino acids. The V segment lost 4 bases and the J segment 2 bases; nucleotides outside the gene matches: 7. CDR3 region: CSVARQGTTYEQYF. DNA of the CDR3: TGCAGCGTTGCCCGACAGGGGACCACCTACGAGCAGTACTTC.

For the CDR3, the DNA is TGTGCCAGCTCACCACCTGAGTTAAATGAAAAACTGTTTTTT. It translates to CASSPPELNEKLFF. V usage is TRBV18 and J usage is TRBJ1-4; D is uncertain. V gave up 0 bases and J gave up 5 bases, with 7 bases separating them. The CDR3 spans 14 residues. Germline V gives CDR1 KGHSH, CDR2 LQKENI.

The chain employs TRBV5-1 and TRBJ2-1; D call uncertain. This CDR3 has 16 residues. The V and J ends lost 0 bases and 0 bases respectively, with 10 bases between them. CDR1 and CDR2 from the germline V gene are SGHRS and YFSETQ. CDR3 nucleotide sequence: TGCGCCAGCAGCTTGGAACCACTGAGCTCCTACAATGAGCAGTTCTTC. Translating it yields CASSLEPLSSYNEQFF.

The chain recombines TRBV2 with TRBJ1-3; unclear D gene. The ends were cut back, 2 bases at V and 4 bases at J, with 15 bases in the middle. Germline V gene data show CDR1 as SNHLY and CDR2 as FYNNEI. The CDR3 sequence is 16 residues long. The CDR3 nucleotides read TGTGCCAGCAGTGAACAGGCCAGTCGACTCGGAAACACCATATATTTT. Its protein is CASSEQASRLGNTIYF.

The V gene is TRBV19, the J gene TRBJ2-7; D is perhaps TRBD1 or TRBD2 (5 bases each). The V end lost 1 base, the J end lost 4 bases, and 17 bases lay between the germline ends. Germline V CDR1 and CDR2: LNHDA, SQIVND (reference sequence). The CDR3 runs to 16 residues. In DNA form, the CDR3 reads TGTGCCAGTAGTATAGTAGGCCGGGACCGACTTTACGAGCAGTACTTC. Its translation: CASSIVGRDRLYEQYF. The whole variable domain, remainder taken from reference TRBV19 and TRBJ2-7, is DGGITQSPKYLFRKEGQNVTLSCEQNLNHDAMYWYRQDPGQGLRLIYYSQIVNDFQKGDIAEGYSVSREKKESFPLTVTSAQKNPTAFYLCASSIVGRDRLYEQYFGPGTRLTVT.

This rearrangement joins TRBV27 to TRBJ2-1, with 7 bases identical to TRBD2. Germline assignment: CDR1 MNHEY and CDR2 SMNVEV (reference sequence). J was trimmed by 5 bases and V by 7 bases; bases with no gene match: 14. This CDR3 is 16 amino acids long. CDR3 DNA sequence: TGTGCCAGCAAATTTTTGAGGCTAGCGGACCACAATGAGCAGTTCTTC. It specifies CASKFLRLADHNEQFF.

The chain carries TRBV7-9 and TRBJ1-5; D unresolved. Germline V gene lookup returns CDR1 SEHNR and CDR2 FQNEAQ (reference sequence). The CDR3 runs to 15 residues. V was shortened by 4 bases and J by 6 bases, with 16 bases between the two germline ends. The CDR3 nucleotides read TGTGCCAGCAGCTCCGGGCGGCTACGTAGTCAGCCCCAGCATTTT. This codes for CASSSGRLRSQPQHF.

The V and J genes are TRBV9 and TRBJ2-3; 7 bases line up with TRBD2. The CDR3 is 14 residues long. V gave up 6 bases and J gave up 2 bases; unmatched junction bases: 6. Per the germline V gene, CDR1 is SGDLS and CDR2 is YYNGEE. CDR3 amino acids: CASNRDYNTDTQYF. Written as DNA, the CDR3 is TGTGCCAGCAATAGGGACTACAACACAGATACGCAGTATTTT. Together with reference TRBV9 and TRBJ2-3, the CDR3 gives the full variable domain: DSGVTQTPKHLITATGQRVTLRCSPRSGDLSVYWYQQSLDQGLQFLIQYYNGEERAKGNILERFSAQQFPDLHSELNLSSLELGDSALYFCASNRDYNTDTQYFGPGTRLTVL.

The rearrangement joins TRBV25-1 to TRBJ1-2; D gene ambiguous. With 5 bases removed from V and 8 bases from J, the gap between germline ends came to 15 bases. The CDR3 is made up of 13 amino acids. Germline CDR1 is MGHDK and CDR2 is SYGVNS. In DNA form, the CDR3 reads TGTGCCAGCAGTCATTTAAAGCTCCTGGGCTACACCTTC. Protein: CASSHLKLLGYTF.

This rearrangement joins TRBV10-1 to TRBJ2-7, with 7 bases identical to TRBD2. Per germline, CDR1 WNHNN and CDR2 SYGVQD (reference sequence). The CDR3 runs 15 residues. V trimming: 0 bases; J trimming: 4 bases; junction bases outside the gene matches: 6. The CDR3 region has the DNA TGCGCCAGCAGTGAGTCGAAAGGGAGGGCTTACGAGCAGTACTTC. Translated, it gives CASSESKGRAYEQYF.

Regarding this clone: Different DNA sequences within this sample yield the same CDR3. CDR3 sequence: CASSLAGGMNTEAFF. CDR3 DNA sequence: TGTGCCAGCAGCTTGGCCGGGGGCATGAACACTGAAGCTTTCTTT. The chain couples TRBV5-4 to TRBJ1-1; TRBD1 might be the D (6 bases). There are 15 residues in the CDR3. Trimming cost V 0 bases and J 0 bases, with 9 bases left between them. Germline loops: CDR1 SGHNT, CDR2 YYREEE (reference sequence).

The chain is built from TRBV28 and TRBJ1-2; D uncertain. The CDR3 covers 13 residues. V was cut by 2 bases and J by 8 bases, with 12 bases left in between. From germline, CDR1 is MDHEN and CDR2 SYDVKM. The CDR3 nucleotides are TGTGCCAGCAGTTTAGGTTATCTGGAGGGCTACACCTTC. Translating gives CASSLGYLEGYTF.

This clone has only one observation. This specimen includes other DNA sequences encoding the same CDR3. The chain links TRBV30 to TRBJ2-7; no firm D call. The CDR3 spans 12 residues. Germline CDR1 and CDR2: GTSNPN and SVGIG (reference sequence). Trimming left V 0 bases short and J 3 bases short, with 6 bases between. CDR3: CAWSVQSYEQYF. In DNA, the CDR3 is TGTGCCTGGAGTGTTCAGAGCTACGAGCAGTACTTC.

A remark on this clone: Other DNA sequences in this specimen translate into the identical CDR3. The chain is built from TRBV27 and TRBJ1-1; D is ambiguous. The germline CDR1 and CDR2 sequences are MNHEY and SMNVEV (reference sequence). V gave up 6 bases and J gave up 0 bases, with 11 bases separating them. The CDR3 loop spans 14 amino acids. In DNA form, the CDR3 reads TGTGCCAGCAGCCATAGAGGAATGAACACTGAAGCTTTCTTT. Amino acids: CASSHRGMNTEAFF.

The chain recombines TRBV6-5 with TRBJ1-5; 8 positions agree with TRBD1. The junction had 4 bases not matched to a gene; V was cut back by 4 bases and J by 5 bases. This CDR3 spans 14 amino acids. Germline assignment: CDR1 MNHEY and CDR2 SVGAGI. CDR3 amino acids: CASSSGGRDQPQHF. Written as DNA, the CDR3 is TGTGCCAGCAGTTCAGGGGGCCGCGATCAGCCCCAGCATTTT.

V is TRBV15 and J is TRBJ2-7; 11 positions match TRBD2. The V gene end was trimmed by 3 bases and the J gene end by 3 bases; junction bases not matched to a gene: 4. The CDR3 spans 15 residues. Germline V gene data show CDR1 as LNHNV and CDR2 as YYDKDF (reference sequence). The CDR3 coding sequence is TGTGCCACCAGCAGGTACACTAGCGGGAGCTACGAGCAGTACTTC. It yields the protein CATSRYTSGSYEQYF. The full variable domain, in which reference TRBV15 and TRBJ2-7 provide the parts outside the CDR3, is DAMVIQNPRYQVTQFGKPVTLSCSQTLNHNVMYWYQQKSSQAPKLLFHYYDKDFNNEADTPDNFQSRRPNTSFCFLDIRSPGLGDTAMYLCATSRYTSGSYEQYFGPGTRLTVT.

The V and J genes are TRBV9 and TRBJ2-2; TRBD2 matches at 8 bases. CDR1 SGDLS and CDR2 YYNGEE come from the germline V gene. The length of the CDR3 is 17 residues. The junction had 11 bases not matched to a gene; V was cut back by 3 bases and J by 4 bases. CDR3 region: CASSGGGSRASTGELFF. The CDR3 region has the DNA TGTGCCAGCAGCGGCGGGGGGTCGAGGGCTAGCACCGGGGAGCTGTTTTTT.

The CDR3: CASSLAGGTPTPTQYF. For the CDR3, the DNA is TGTGCCAGCAGCTTAGCGGGGGGGACTCCCACGCCGACGCAGTATTTT. The chain is built from TRBV7-6 and TRBJ2-3; 7 bases fit TRBD2. There are 16 residues in the CDR3. Germline-derived CDR1 and CDR2 are SGHVS and FNYEAQ. V lost 0 bases and J lost 9; bases outside the gene matches: 12.

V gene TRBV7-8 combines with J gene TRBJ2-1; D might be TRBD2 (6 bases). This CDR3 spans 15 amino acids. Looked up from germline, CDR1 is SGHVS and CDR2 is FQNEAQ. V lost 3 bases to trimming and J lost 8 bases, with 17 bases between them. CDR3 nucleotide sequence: TGTGCCAGCAGCTTTACCCCGGGAGTGGGGGATGAGCAGTTCTTC. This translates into CASSFTPGVGDEQFF.

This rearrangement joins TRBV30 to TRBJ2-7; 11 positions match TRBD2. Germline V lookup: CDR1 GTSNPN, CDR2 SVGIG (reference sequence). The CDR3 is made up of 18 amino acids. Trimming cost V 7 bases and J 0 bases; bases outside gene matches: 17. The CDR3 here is CASTPLAGDSVPSYEQYF. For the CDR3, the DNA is TGTGCCTCAACGCCACTAGCGGGAGATTCGGTTCCCTCCTACGAGCAGTACTTC.

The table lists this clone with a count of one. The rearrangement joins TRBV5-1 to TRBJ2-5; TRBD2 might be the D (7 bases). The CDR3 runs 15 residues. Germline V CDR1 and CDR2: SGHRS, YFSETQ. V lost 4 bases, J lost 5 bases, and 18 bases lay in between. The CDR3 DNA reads TGCGCCAGCAGCGTGACGGGGGGCCACGGGGAGACCCAGTACTTC. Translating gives CASSVTGGHGETQYF.

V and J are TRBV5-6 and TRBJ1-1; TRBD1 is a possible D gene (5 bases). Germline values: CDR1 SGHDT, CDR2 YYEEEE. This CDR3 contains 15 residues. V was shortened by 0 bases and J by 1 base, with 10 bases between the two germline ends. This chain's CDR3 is CASSLVPGPNTEAFF. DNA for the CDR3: TGTGCCAGCAGCTTGGTCCCGGGGCCGAACACTGAAGCTTTCTTT.

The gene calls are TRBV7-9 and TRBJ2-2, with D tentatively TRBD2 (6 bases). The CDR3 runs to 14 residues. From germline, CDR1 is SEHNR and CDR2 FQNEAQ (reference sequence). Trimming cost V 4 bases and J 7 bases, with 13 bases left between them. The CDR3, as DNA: TGTGCCAGCAGCTGGGAGGTAGATGGCGGGGAGCTGTTTTTT. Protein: CASSWEVDGGELFF. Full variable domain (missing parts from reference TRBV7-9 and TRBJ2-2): DTGVSQNPRHKITKRGQNVTFRCDPISEHNRLYWYRQTLGQGPEFLTYFQNEAQLEKSRLLSDRFSAERPKGSFSTLEIQRTEQGDSAMYLCASSWEVDGGELFFGEGSRLTVL.

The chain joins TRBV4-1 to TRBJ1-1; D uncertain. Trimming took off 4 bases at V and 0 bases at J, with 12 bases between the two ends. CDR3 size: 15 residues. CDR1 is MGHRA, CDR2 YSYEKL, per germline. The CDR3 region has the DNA TGCGCCAGCAGCCGTAACAGCCCTTTGAACACTGAAGCTTTCTTT. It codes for CASSRNSPLNTEAFF.